This paragraph covers one TCR beta chain sequence. The antigen is not known. The data originate from a study of T cells expressing NK-cell markers. Study context: According to the study, TCR beta repertoires originated from sorted CD3+CD56+NKG2C+, CD3+CD56+NKG2C- and CD3+CD56-NKG2C+ T cells.

Using the 5' RACE reads, TCRdb records one entry per CDR3 protein without DNA. Its table records about 180,000 distinct CDR3 sequences. Whole-study findings and limits: Several donors showed dominant NKG2C+ clonotypes comprising about 1.0-7.0% of their CD8+ T cells. In several donors, dominant clonotypes made up about 28.3-60.1% of CD3+CD56-NKG2C+ cells.

The receptor comes from a woman aged 18 to 69 in good health. The material sequenced was blood T cells: a sorted CD56 or NKG2C T cell subset, CD4+ or CD8+ T cells, or bulk PBMC T cells (not recorded which).

The chain's CDR3 is CASSQVAANEQFF. V usage is TRBV7-2 and J usage is TRBJ2-1. The germline gives CDR1 SGHTA, CDR2 FQGNSA. This CDR3 region has 13 residues.